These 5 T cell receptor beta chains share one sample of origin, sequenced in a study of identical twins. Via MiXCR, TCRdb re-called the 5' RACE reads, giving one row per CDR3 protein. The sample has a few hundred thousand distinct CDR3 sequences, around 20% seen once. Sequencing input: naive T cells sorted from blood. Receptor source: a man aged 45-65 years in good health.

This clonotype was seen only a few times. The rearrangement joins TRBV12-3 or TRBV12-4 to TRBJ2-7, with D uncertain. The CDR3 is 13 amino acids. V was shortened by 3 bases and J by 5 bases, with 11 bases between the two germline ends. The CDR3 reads CASSFSGPHEQYF. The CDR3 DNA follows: TGTGCCAGCAGTTTTTCCGGGCCCCACGAGCAGTACTTC.

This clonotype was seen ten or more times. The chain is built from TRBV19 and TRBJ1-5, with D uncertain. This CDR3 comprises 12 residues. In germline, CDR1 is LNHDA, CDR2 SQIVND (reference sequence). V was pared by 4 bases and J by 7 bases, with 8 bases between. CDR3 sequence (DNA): TGTGCCAGTAGTACCTCGCACCAGCCCCAGCATTTT. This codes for CASSTSHQPQHF.

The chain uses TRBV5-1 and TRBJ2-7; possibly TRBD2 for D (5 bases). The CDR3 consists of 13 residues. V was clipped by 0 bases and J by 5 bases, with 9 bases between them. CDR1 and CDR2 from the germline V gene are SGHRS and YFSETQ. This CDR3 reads CASSLALANEQYF. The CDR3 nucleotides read TGCGCCAGCAGCTTGGCTCTAGCCAACGAGCAGTACTTC.

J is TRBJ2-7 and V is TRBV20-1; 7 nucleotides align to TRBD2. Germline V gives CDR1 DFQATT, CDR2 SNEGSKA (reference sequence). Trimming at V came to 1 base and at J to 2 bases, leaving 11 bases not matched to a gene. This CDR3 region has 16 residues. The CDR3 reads CSARARGLAATYEQYF. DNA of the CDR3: TGCAGTGCTAGAGCCCGAGGGCTAGCGGCTACCTACGAGCAGTACTTC.

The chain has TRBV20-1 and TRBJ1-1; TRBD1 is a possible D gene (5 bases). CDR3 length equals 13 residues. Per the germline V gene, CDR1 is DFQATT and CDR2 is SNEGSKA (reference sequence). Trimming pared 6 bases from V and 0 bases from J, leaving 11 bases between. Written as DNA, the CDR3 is TGCAGTGCCCTCGACAGATTGAACACTGAAGCTTTCTTT. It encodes CSALDRLNTEAFF.